The clone carrying this TCR beta chain was recorded once. No antigen is known for it. This entry comes from a study of T cell responses to AZD1222 COVID-19 vaccine. The CDR3 has 13 amino acids. Germline-derived CDR1 and CDR2 are SEHNR and FQNEAQ (reference sequence). J lost 12 bases, V lost 9 bases, and 14 bases had no gene match. Sequencing was performed with immunoSEQ multiplex PCR; in TCRdb, only in-frame clones are kept and a portion is missing. The sample holds some 150,000 clones; about 92% are singletons and the top ten take about 1.9%. General study findings and limits: Spike-specific TCR breadth rose after two AZD1222 doses, and depth rose as well.

The sample was peripheral blood, taken on day 0 of AZD1222 vaccination. V is TRBV7-9 and J is TRBJ2-1; 7 bases are a match to TRBD2. This TCR was recovered from an adult in good health. CDR3 in DNA: TGTGCCAGTCGCTCAACTAGCGATCGACGGCAGTTCTTC. Its translation: CASRSTSDRRQFF.